Listed here are 21 T cell receptor beta chains from one sample, sequenced in a study of T cell changes during pregnancy in multiple sclerosis. The assay was immunoSEQ multiplex PCR, and TCRdb's table has in-frame clones only and misses some. Of over 25,000 clones listed, 89% are singletons. The sequencing used CD8+ T cells from peripheral blood mononuclear cells, collected in the second trimester of pregnancy. These receptors were taken from a female donor with multiple sclerosis, enrolled in a pregnancy study.

The chain uses TRBV16 and TRBJ2-2; 8 bases map to TRBD1. The CDR3 totals 15 residues. The V and J ends lost 0 bases and 12 bases, in that order; junction bases with no gene match: 9. Germline V gene data show CDR1 as KGHSY and CDR2 as FQNENV. In DNA form, the CDR3 reads TGTGCCAGCAGCCAATCGCCAGGGGGCGGTGGAAAGCTGTTTTTT. Encoded protein: CASSQSPGGGGKLFF. The entire variable domain, with the rest obtained from reference TRBV16 and TRBJ2-2, is as follows: GEEVAQTPKHLVRGEGQKAKLYCAPIKGHSYVFWYQQVLKNEFKFLISFQNENVFDETGMPKERFSAKCLPNSPCSLEIQATKLEDSAVYFCASSQSPGGGGKLFFGEGSRLTVL.

The gene calls are TRBV19 and TRBJ2-1; 11 nucleotides align to TRBD2. The V gene end was trimmed by 3 bases and the J gene end by 8 bases; junction bases not matched to a gene: 6. Germline loops: CDR1 LNHDA, CDR2 SQIVND (reference sequence). This CDR3 has 15 amino acids. The chain's CDR3 is CASSMALAGADEQFF. CDR3 coding DNA: TGTGCCAGTAGTATGGCACTAGCGGGAGCCGATGAGCAGTTCTTC.

The chain couples TRBV7-5 to TRBJ1-3; the table's D call TRBD1 went unverified against the DNA. TRBV7-5 constitutes a pseudogene. The CDR3 extends over 14 amino acids. Here the CDR3 DNA reads TGTGCCAGAAGCGCAGGGGTTGCTGGAAACACCATATATTTT. This gives the protein CARSAGVAGNTIYF.

V gene TRBV5-6 combines with J gene TRBJ1-1, with 8 bases that match TRBD1. This CDR3 region has 14 residues. The germline gives CDR1 SGHDT, CDR2 YYEEEE. Losses at the gene ends were 3 bases for V and 4 bases for J; bases not matched to a gene: 5. CDR3 in amino acids: CASSYGTGGTEAFF. Written as DNA, the CDR3 is TGTGCCAGCAGCTATGGGACAGGCGGCACTGAAGCTTTCTTT.

The J gene is TRBJ1-4, the V gene TRBV5-6, with 7 bases lining up with TRBD1. The CDR3 length is 12 residues. With V trimmed by 4 bases and J by 14 bases, 8 bases remained unmatched. Germline V gene data show CDR1 as SGHDT and CDR2 as YYEEEE. CDR3 protein: CASSLNQGDLFF. CDR3 DNA: TGTGCCAGCAGCCTCAATCAGGGGGATCTGTTTTTT.

The chain links TRBV27 to TRBJ1-2, with D uncertain. V dropped 0 bases and J dropped 0 bases, with 8 bases sitting between them. The CDR3 spans 15 residues. Germline loops: CDR1 MNHEY, CDR2 SMNVEV (reference sequence). The chain's CDR3 is CASSLSIAANYGYTF. The DNA of the CDR3 is TGTGCCAGCAGTTTATCGATCGCAGCTAACTATGGCTACACCTTC.

V and J are TRBV15 and TRBJ1-2, with D unresolved. The V and J ends lost 4 bases and 0 bases respectively, with 3 bases between them. CDR1 LNHNV and CDR2 YYDKDF come from the germline V gene (reference sequence). The CDR3 length is 12 residues. CDR3 in DNA: TGTGCCACCAGCACCACTAACTATGGCTACACCTTC. Translating it yields CATSTTNYGYTF.

The J gene is TRBJ2-1, the V gene TRBV27; D gene uncertain. The CDR3 covers 14 residues. Per the germline V gene, CDR1 is MNHEY and CDR2 is SMNVEV (reference sequence). Between the trimmed V and J ends, which lost 5 bases and 0 bases, there was a span of 8 bases. The CDR3 is CASSDLSSYNEQFF. CDR3 DNA: TGTGCCAGCAGTGATTTGAGCTCCTACAATGAGCAGTTCTTC.

V and J are TRBV2 and TRBJ2-7; 9 bases match TRBD1. The germline CDR1 and CDR2 sequences are SNHLY and FYNNEI. The CDR3 has 14 amino acids. Unmatched junction bases numbered 6, after V lost 7 bases and J lost 2 bases. The CDR3 protein is CASNYRTGAYEQYF. The CDR3 nucleotides read TGTGCCAGCAATTATCGGACAGGGGCCTACGAGCAGTACTTC.

This clone was counted a single time. V usage is TRBV1 and J usage is TRBJ2-3; TRBD1, the table's D call, was not compared with the DNA. TRBV1 represents a pseudogene. The CDR3 is 18 residues long. The CDR3 region is CTSSPTDRGHFNQDTQYF. The DNA of the CDR3 is TGCACCAGCAGCCCAACGGACAGGGGCCATTTTAACCAAGATACGCAGTATTTT.

The chain couples TRBV19 to TRBJ1-3; tentative D call: TRBD1 (5 bases). V was shortened by 3 bases and J by 0 bases, with 9 bases between the two germline ends. Germline loops: CDR1 LNHDA, CDR2 SQIVND (reference sequence). The CDR3 covers 15 residues. As DNA, the CDR3 is TGTGCCAGTAGTATCGACAGTTTCTCTGGAAACACCATATATTTT. As protein: CASSIDSFSGNTIYF.

J is TRBJ2-7 and V is TRBV5-6; TRBD2 matches at 10 bases. The CDR3 sequence is 15 residues long. The junction had 7 bases not matched to a gene; V was cut back by 5 bases and J by 2 bases. Germline V gene data show CDR1 as SGHDT and CDR2 as YYEEEE. The CDR3 reads CASRTGTSVAYEQYF. CDR3 sequence (DNA): TGTGCCAGCAGGACGGGGACTAGCGTCGCCTACGAGCAGTACTTC.

The genes are TRBV2 and TRBJ1-6, with TRBD1 matching over 8 bases. Germline V lookup: CDR1 SNHLY, CDR2 FYNNEI. Trimming at V came to 6 bases and at J to 8 bases, leaving 6 bases not matched to a gene. CDR3 size: 14 residues. CDR3 protein: CASSPTGVDSPLHF. The CDR3 nucleotides read TGTGCCAGCAGCCCGACAGGGGTCGATTCACCCCTCCACTTT. The full variable domain, in which reference TRBV2 and TRBJ1-6 provide the parts outside the CDR3, is EPEVTQTPSHQVTQMGQEVILRCVPISNHLYFYWYRQILGQKVEFLVSFYNNEISEKSEIFDDQFSVERPDGSNFTLKIRSTKLEDSAMYFCASSPTGVDSPLHFGNGTRLTVT.

The chain employs TRBV7-9 and TRBJ2-4, with D possibly matching TRBD1 (6 bases). The CDR3 runs 13 residues. Trimming left V 5 bases short and J 6 bases short, with 11 bases between. The germline V gene has CDR1 SEHNR and CDR2 FQNEAQ (reference sequence). CDR3 nucleotides: TGTGCCAGCAGCGAACAGGGAAGAAACATTCAGTACTTC. Protein: CASSEQGRNIQYF.

The gene calls are TRBV21-1 and TRBJ2-1; TRBD2, as called in the table, went unchecked against the DNA. TRBV21-1 counts as a pseudogene. CDR3 length: 14 amino acids. This chain's CDR3 is CASIGTSGVSEQFF. DNA for the CDR3: TGTGCCAGCATTGGGACTAGCGGGGTGTCTGAGCAGTTCTTC.

The count of this clone is one. The chain links TRBV7-2 to TRBJ2-5, with TRBD2 identical over 8 bases. Germline lookup yields CDR1 SGHTA and CDR2 FQGNSA. There are 15 residues in the CDR3. Trimming removed 4 bases from V and 0 bases from J; junction bases left unmatched: 4. Here the CDR3 DNA reads TGTGCCAGCAGCTCGACGGGAGGGTACCAAGAGACCCAGTACTTC. This gives the protein CASSSTGGYQETQYF. The full variable domain, its missing parts supplied by reference TRBV7-2 and TRBJ2-5, is GAGVSQSPSNKVTEKGKDVELRCDPISGHTALYWYRQSLGQGLEFLIYFQGNSAPDKSGLPSDRFSAERTGGSVSTLTIQRTQQEDSAVYLCASSSTGGYQETQYFGPGTRLLVL.

This sequence joins TRBV5-6 and TRBJ2-3; D possibly corresponds to TRBD1 (6 bases). The CDR3 spans 16 residues. Between the trimmed V and J ends, which lost 2 bases and 3 bases, there was a span of 16 bases. The germline CDR1 and CDR2 sequences are SGHDT and YYEEEE. CDR3 residues: CASSLEGTGWTDTQYF. In DNA form, the CDR3 reads TGTGCCAGCAGCTTAGAGGGCACAGGGTGGACAGATACGCAGTATTTT. Complete variable domain (other parts from reference TRBV5-6 and TRBJ2-3): DAGVTQSPTHLIKTRGQQVTLRCSPKSGHDTVSWYQQALGQGPQFIFQYYEEEERQRGNFPDRFSGHQFPNYSSELNVNALLLGDSALYLCASSLEGTGWTDTQYFGPGTRLTVL.

J is TRBJ1-5 and V is TRBV5-6, with D perhaps TRBD1 (5 bases). The V gene lost 1 base and the J gene lost 9 bases, with 8 bases spanning the gap. Germline CDR1 SGHDT, CDR2 YYEEEE. CDR3 size: 12 residues. The DNA for the CDR3 is TGTGCCAGCAGCTTGCAGGGTTCGCCCCAGCATTTT. This codes for CASSLQGSPQHF.

Comment on this clone: Other DNA variants within this sample encode the same CDR3. The chain joins TRBV7-9 to TRBJ2-7; D is perhaps TRBD1 (6 bases). Germline V gene data show CDR1 as SEHNR and CDR2 as FQNEAQ (reference sequence). This CDR3 comprises 16 residues. The germline V and J ends were trimmed by 5 bases and 1 base, with 18 bases remaining between them. CDR3 in DNA: TGTGCCAGCAGCCTGACCGGGACGGGACATTCCTACGAGCAGTACTTC. Encoded protein: CASSLTGTGHSYEQYF.

CDR3 in amino acids: CASSESVVYEQYF. The CDR3 nucleotides read TGTGCCAGCAGTGAATCTGTAGTTTACGAGCAGTACTTC. The chain employs TRBV2 and TRBJ2-7; no reliable D call. This CDR3 has 13 residues. The V gene lost 2 bases and the J gene lost 4 bases, with 9 bases spanning the gap. Germline CDR1 reads SNHLY; CDR2 reads FYNNEI.

V gene TRBV10-3 combines with J gene TRBJ2-1; 7 bases are shared with TRBD2. The J segment lost 4 bases and the V segment lost 2 bases, leaving 8 bases of the junction unmatched. The CDR3 contains 16 residues. Per the germline V gene, CDR1 is ENHRY and CDR2 is SYGVKD. The CDR3 is CAISEGGEGYYNEQFF. CDR3 nucleotides: TGTGCCATCAGTGAGGGCGGGGAGGGATATTACAATGAGCAGTTCTTC.